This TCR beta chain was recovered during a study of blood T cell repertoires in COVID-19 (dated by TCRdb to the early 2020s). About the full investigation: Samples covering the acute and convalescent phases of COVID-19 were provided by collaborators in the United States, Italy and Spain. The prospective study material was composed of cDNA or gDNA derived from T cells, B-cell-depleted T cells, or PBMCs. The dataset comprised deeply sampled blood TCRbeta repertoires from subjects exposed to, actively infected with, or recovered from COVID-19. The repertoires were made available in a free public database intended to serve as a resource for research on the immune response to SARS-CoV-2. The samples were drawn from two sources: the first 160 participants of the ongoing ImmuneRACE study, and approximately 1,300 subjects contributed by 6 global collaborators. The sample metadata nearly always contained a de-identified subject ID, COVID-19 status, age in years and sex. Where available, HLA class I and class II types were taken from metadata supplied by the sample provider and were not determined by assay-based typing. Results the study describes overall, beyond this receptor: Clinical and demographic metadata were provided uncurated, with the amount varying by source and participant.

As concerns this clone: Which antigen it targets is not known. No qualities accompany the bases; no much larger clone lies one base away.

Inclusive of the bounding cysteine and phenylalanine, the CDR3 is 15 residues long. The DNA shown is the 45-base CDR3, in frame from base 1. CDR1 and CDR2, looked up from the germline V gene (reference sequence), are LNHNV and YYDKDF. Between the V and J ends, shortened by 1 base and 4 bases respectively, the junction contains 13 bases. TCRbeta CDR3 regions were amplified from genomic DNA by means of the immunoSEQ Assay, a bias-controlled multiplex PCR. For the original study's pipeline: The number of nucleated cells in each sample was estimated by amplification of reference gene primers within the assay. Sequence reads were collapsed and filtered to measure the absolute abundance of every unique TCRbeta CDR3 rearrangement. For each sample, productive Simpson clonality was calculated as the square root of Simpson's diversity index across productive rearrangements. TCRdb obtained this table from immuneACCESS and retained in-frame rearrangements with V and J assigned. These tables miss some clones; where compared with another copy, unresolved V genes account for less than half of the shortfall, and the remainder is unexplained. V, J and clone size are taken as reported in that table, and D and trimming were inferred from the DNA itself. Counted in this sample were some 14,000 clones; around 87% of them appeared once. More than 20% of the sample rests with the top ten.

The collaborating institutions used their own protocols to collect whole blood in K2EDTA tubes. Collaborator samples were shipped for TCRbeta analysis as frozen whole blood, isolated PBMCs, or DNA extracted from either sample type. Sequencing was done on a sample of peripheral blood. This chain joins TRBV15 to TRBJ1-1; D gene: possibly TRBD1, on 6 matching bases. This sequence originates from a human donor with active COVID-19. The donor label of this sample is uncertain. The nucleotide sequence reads TGTGCCACCAGCAGAGGCAACAGGGACGCCACTGAAGCTTTCTTT. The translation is CATSRGNRDATEAFF.